This T cell receptor (beta chain) derives from a study of post-analysis software for immune sequencing data. The study's findings and limits: The study found TRBV5-6, TRBV5-1 and TRBV20-1 among about 5 TRBV segments more frequent in patients than controls.

Of note for this clonotype: What it binds is not known.

The CDR3 loop spans 16 amino acids. Germline V CDR1 and CDR2: SQVTM, ANQGSEA. The authors incorporated unique molecular identifiers into the TCR beta cDNA libraries. TCRdb re-derived calls from the PCR reads in MiXCR, one entry per CDR3 protein. The table records roughly 870,000 distinct CDR3 sequences, under 70% of them present only once. The sequencing input was blood. The receptor comes from a girl aged 5-17 years with multiple sclerosis. This chain links TRBV29-1 with TRBJ2-7; TRBD2 matches 15 bases. The tail of the sequence fits TRBJ2-5 better, so the J call may be wrong. The CDR3 region is CSVWGTSGRRVETQYF. As DNA, the CDR3 is TGCAGCGTTTGGGGGACTAGCGGGAGGAGGGTGGAGACCCAGTACTTC.